The next 17 T cell receptor beta chains were all read from a single sample in a study of CXCR3-negative and CXCR3-positive naive CD8 T cells. Each TRB cDNA library was prepared by 5' RACE (with UMI labels). After re-calling the 5' RACE reads, TCRdb lists one entry per CDR3 protein, DNA absent. In total, the table holds over 80,000 distinct CDR3 sequences. Sequenced: naive CXCR3- CD8+ T cells from blood. Subset of the sample: CD45RO-CCR7+CD27+CD95- naive CD8+ T cells lacking CXCR3 (TNR3-). The receptors come from a human donor in good health. Some clones in this sample may be carry-over from other donors' samples.

This sequence joins TRBV7-9 and TRBJ2-5; TCRdb picks TRBD2, but there is no DNA to check that call. Germline V gives CDR1 SEHNR, CDR2 FQNEAQ (reference sequence). The CDR3 is 15 amino acids. This CDR3 is CASSSRQRERETQYF.

The chain couples TRBV5-1 to TRBJ1-1; TCRdb designates TRBD1, a call that cannot be tested without DNA. This CDR3 has 14 residues. The germline V gene encodes CDR1 SGHRS and CDR2 YFSETQ. The CDR3 is CASSPGTVNTEAFF. The full variable domain, rest sourced from reference TRBV5-1 and TRBJ1-1, is KAGVTQTPRYLIKTRGQQVTLSCSPISGHRSVSWYQQTPGQGLQFLFEYFSETQRNKGNFPGRFSGRQFSNSRSEMNVSTLELGDSALYLCASSPGTVNTEAFFGQGTRLTVV.

V gene TRBV10-3 combines with J gene TRBJ2-1; TCRdb lists TRBD1, though no DNA is available to test this call. The CDR3 is 15 residues long. CDR1 is ENHRY, CDR2 SYGVKD, per germline. The CDR3: CAISDTGGIGNEQFF.

V usage is TRBV29-1 and J usage is TRBJ2-7; the TCRdb call, TRBD1, lacks DNA for checking. The germline CDR1 and CDR2 sequences are SQVTM and ANQGSEA. This CDR3 comprises 14 residues. CDR3 protein: CSVELFWGASEQYF.

This chain uses TRBV7-9 with TRBJ2-3; the D call of TRBD1 rests on TCRdb alone, since no DNA is present to check it. The CDR3 has 19 residues. CDR1 and CDR2 (germline): SEHNR, FQNEAQ (reference sequence). The CDR3 is CASSSVGGTHGGRTDTQYF.

The chain uses TRBV6-2 or TRBV6-3 and TRBJ2-1; there is no DNA to check the TCRdb D call of TRBD2. Per germline, CDR1 MNHEY and CDR2 SVGEGT. The CDR3 is made up of 15 amino acids. The CDR3 here is CAILAGGHSYNEQFF.

This chain connects TRBV6-2 or TRBV6-3 to TRBJ2-7; TCRdb's D call, TRBD2, is unchecked because there is no DNA. This CDR3 region has 16 residues. CDR1 MNHEY and CDR2 SVGEGT come from the germline V gene. The CDR3 here is CASSYSFQRANYEQYF.

The chain is built from TRBV29-1 and TRBJ2-5; TCRdb's assignment of TRBD1 cannot be checked, as there is no DNA. The CDR3 loop spans 18 amino acids. Germline V gene data show CDR1 as SQVTM and CDR2 as ANQGSEA. The CDR3 here is CSVHRYALGTGEVETQYF.

This sequence joins TRBV12-3 or TRBV12-4 and TRBJ2-7; there is no DNA to check the TCRdb D call of TRBD1. The CDR3 consists of 17 residues. CDR3 loop: CASSLNPTGLESYEQYF.

The gene calls are TRBV29-1 and TRBJ2-5; TCRdb names TRBD1, which stays unverified in the absence of DNA. Germline V CDR1 and CDR2: SQVTM, ANQGSEA. This CDR3 has 15 amino acids. CDR3 protein: CSVATLEPIQETQYF.

The V gene is TRBV2, the J gene TRBJ1-2; the D call of TRBD1 rests on TCRdb alone, since no DNA is present to check it. Germline values: CDR1 SNHLY, CDR2 FYNNEI. This CDR3 spans 13 amino acids. CDR3 residues: CASSEARTAGYTF.

The chain has TRBV12-3 or TRBV12-4 and TRBJ2-2; TCRdb indicates TRBD1, and absent DNA this call remains unverified. The length of the CDR3 is 15 residues. This CDR3 reads CASSFGQENTGELFF.

J is TRBJ2-1 and V is TRBV29-1; as DNA is missing, the TRBD2 call by TCRdb cannot be tested. CDR1 and CDR2 (germline): SQVTM, ANQGSEA. The CDR3 is 12 residues long. This CDR3 reads CSQLAGYNEQFF.

This sequence joins TRBV7-6 and TRBJ2-2; checking the TCRdb D call of TRBD1 is not possible without DNA. The germline gives CDR1 SGHVS, CDR2 FNYEAQ. The length of the CDR3 is 16 residues. The CDR3 here is CASSWMDRGNTGELFF. Filled out from reference TRBV7-6 and TRBJ2-2, the complete variable domain reads GAGVSQSPRYKVTKRGQDVALRCDPISGHVSLYWYRQALGQGPEFLTYFNYEAQQDKSGLPNDRFSAERPEGSISTLTIQRTEQRDSAMYRCASSWMDRGNTGELFFGEGSRLTVL.

This chain uses TRBV29-1 with TRBJ1-5; checking the TCRdb D call of TRBD1 is not possible without DNA. CDR1 and CDR2 from the germline V gene are SQVTM and ANQGSEA. This CDR3 contains 14 residues. The CDR3 is CSVSQGDPNQPQHF.

The chain is built from TRBV12-3 or TRBV12-4 and TRBJ1-1; TCRdb indicates TRBD1, and absent DNA this call remains unverified. There are 13 residues in the CDR3. This CDR3 is CASRNGGNTEAFF.

The chain recombines TRBV11-2 with TRBJ2-3; there is no DNA to check the TCRdb D call of TRBD1. Germline V gene sequence: CDR1 SGHAT, CDR2 FQNNGV. CDR3 size: 14 residues. This chain's CDR3 is CASSLAAWGDTQYF.